The T cell receptor (beta chain) under discussion was sequenced for a study of T cells after yellow fever vaccination. Study-level results: From the bulk population, abundant clonotypes could contaminate and appear within FACS-sorted repertoires. Reappearing after the booster were most of the clones from primary vaccination (about 96% CD4, around 90% CD8).

In the case of this clonotype: Its matching antigen is unknown.

A 5'RACE template-switching step, the method used to make TCR cDNA, added a universal primer site and UMIs. TCRdb redid the calling of the 5' RACE reads with MiXCR, one entry per CDR3 protein. Among a few hundred thousand distinct CDR3 sequences listed, roughly 4.3% were seen once. The source is a young man who received the YFV17D yellow fever vaccine. The sequencing used PBMCs, collected 5 days after the yellow fever booster vaccination.

The CDR3 region is CASSFGANNSPLHF. The DNA for the CDR3 is TGTGCCAGCAGCTTCGGTGCCAATAATTCACCCCTCCACTTT. The V gene is TRBV7-3, the J gene TRBJ1-6; unclear D gene. The V gene's germline CDR1 is SGHTA and CDR2 FQGTGA. The V gene lost 3 bases and the J gene lost 5 bases, with 8 bases spanning the gap. This CDR3 contains 14 residues. Complete variable domain (other parts from reference TRBV7-3 and TRBJ1-6): GAGVSQTPSNKVTEKGKYVELRCDPISGHTALYWYRQSLGQGPEFLIYFQGTGAADDSGLPNDRFFAVRPEGSVSTLKIQRTERGDSAVYLCASSFGANNSPLHFGNGTRLTVT.